The present T cell receptor (beta chain) was sequenced within a study of T cell responses to AZD1222 COVID-19 vaccine. Study conclusions and caveats: Mostly white British, mostly female donors; authors suggested clonal diversity may be underestimated. Mapped onto spike, vaccine-associated CD4 TCRs spanned it and were dominant at 160-218 and 743-854. Only a handful of AZD1222 recipients, roughly six in all, had baseline seropositivity. Repertoire sampling was restricted to post-peak T cell response timepoints.

Comment on this clone: What it recognizes is unknown.

Trimming took off 2 bases at V and 0 bases at J, with 14 bases between the two ends. Germline-derived CDR1 and CDR2 are SGHTA and FQGNSA. This CDR3 comprises 16 residues. Only in-frame clones appear in the TCRdb table, and some are missing; sequencing was by immunoSEQ multiplex PCR. The sample yields approximately 140,000 clones, roughly 90% seen once. This TCR derives from an adult in good health. V is TRBV7-2 and J is TRBJ2-7; no firm D call. Sequencing used peripheral blood, obtained on day 0 of AZD1222 vaccination. In DNA form, the CDR3 reads TGTGCCAGCAGCTTATTCGGGCGTACGATCTCCTACGAGCAGTACTTC. Its translation: CASSLFGRTISYEQYF.